Following are 28 T cell receptor beta chains from one sample sequenced in a study of T cell responses to AZD1222 COVID-19 vaccine. Libraries were prepared by immunoSEQ multiplex PCR; TCRdb keeps only in-frame clonotypes and omits some of them. The profile covers over 100,000 clones, with about nine tenths appearing a single time and 6.9% taken by the ten largest. Source: peripheral blood, taken on day 0 of AZD1222 vaccination. These receptors were obtained from an adult in good health.

The chain employs TRBV6-5 and TRBJ2-2; the D gene is possibly TRBD2 (6 bases). CDR1 and CDR2 from the germline V gene are MNHEY and SVGAGI. This CDR3 region has 15 residues. Trimming took 6 bases from V and 3 from J, leaving 14 bases between them. CDR3 residues: CASRYDGGDTGELFF. In DNA, the CDR3 is TGTGCCAGCAGATACGACGGGGGAGACACCGGGGAGCTGTTTTTT.

This chain links TRBV9 with TRBJ1-1; D may be TRBD1 (6 bases). The V gene's germline CDR1 is SGDLS and CDR2 YYNGEE. The CDR3 consists of 16 residues. Trimming shortened V by 1 base and J by 2 bases, and 15 bases separated the two germline ends. The DNA of the CDR3 is TGTGCCAGCAGCGTAATCCGTGACAGGCAAAACACTGAAGCTTTCTTT. Translated, it gives CASSVIRDRQNTEAFF.

The chain is built from TRBV4-3 and TRBJ2-6; D ambiguous. V lost 0 bases and J lost 0, with 12 bases in between. Germline lookup yields CDR1 LGHNA and CDR2 YSLEER. The CDR3 has 18 amino acids. The CDR3 here is CASSQDLDVSSGANVLTF. As DNA, the CDR3 is TGCGCCAGCAGCCAAGATCTCGACGTTTCCTCTGGGGCCAACGTCCTGACTTTC.

The rearrangement joins TRBV13 to TRBJ1-3; tentative D call: TRBD1 (5 bases). The length of the CDR3 is 15 residues. Between the trimmed V and J ends, which lost 2 bases and 2 bases, there was a span of 10 bases. Germline CDR1 is PRHDT and CDR2 is FYEKMQ (reference sequence). The CDR3 loop is CASSLTLQAGNTIYF. The CDR3 DNA follows: TGTGCCAGCAGCTTAACTCTACAGGCTGGAAACACCATATATTTT.

The chain uses TRBV19 and TRBJ2-2; the match to TRBD1 covers 8 bases. The CDR3 totals 16 residues. With 7 bases clipped from V and 7 bases from J, the junction kept 14 bases outside the gene matches. Germline CDR1 LNHDA, CDR2 SQIVND (reference sequence). The chain's CDR3 is CASMTDRERNYGELFF. The CDR3 nucleotides are TGTGCCAGTATGACGGACAGGGAGAGGAATTACGGGGAGCTGTTTTTT.

The CDR3 loop is CASSQPGRSNEQFF. Written as DNA, the CDR3 is TGTGCCAGCAGCCAACCGGGACGAAGCAATGAGCAGTTCTTC. The chain carries TRBV7-9 and TRBJ2-1; D tentatively reads TRBD1 or TRBD2 (5 bases each). The germline CDR1 and CDR2 sequences are SEHNR and FQNEAQ (reference sequence). V was trimmed by 5 bases and J by 6 bases, leaving 14 bases between them. There are 14 residues in the CDR3.

The CDR3 nucleotides are TGTGCCAGCAGTGCCAGGGGAGGGAACACCGGGGAGCTGTTTTTT. Its translation is CASSARGGNTGELFF. The chain carries TRBV28 and TRBJ2-2; perhaps D is TRBD1 or TRBD2 (6 bases each). The CDR3 is 15 amino acids. Germline V gene data show CDR1 as MDHEN and CDR2 as SYDVKM. Trimming shortened V by 5 bases and J by 1 base, and 11 bases separated the two germline ends.

The chain couples TRBV10-1 to TRBJ2-7; D possibly corresponds to TRBD2 (6 bases). The CDR3 loop spans 12 amino acids. Germline CDR1 and CDR2: WNHNN and SYGVQD (reference sequence). V dropped 6 bases and J dropped 4 bases, with 10 bases sitting between them. CDR3 residues: CASSAGLYEQYF. CDR3 bases: TGCGCCAGCAGCGCGGGACTTTACGAGCAGTACTTC.

The chain employs TRBV6-5 and TRBJ2-7, with D uncertain. CDR1 is MNHEY and CDR2 is SVGAGI in the germline V gene. This CDR3 region has 11 residues. V was cut by 8 bases and J by 0 bases, with 5 bases left in between. The CDR3 here is CASSDSYEQYF. In nucleotides, the CDR3 is TGTGCCAGCTCAGACTCCTACGAGCAGTACTTC.

V usage is TRBV4-3 and J usage is TRBJ2-3; D gene uncertain. Germline V gene data show CDR1 as LGHNA and CDR2 as YSLEER. The CDR3 sequence is 15 residues long. Trimming took off 1 base at V and 4 bases at J, with 12 bases between the two ends. CDR3 residues: CASSQALSNSDTQYF. CDR3 bases: TGCGCCAGCAGCCAAGCACTATCTAACTCAGATACGCAGTATTTT.

J is TRBJ1-5 and V is TRBV19; possibly TRBD1 for D (5 bases). The CDR3 length is 15 residues. Trimming removed 1 base from V and 1 base from J, with 8 bases in between. Per germline, CDR1 LNHDA and CDR2 SQIVND (reference sequence). CDR3 sequence reads: CASSIVQGSNQPQHF. The CDR3 region has the DNA TGTGCCAGTAGTATAGTTCAGGGAAGCAATCAGCCCCAGCATTTT.

This clone was observed a single time. V usage is TRBV27 and J usage is TRBJ2-3; TRBD1 aligns across 7 bases. Germline-derived CDR1 and CDR2 are MNHEY and SMNVEV (reference sequence). V shed 5 bases and J 3 bases; nucleotides not matched to a gene: 11. This CDR3 spans 16 amino acids. The CDR3 DNA follows: TGTGCCAGCAGTCCAAGAGGGGGCGGTAGGACAGATACGCAGTATTTT. This translates into CASSPRGGGRTDTQYF.

The chain has TRBV7-4 and TRBJ1-2; a weak D match, TRBD1 (6 bases). The CDR3 is 16 amino acids. The V end lost 8 bases, the J end lost 2 bases, and 21 bases lay between the germline ends. Germline V gives CDR1 SGHVT, CDR2 SQSDAQ. The CDR3 spells CASGCMDRIRNYGYTF. In DNA, the CDR3 is TGTGCCAGCGGGTGTATGGACAGAATAAGAAACTATGGCTACACCTTC.

V is TRBV6-2 or TRBV6-3 and J is TRBJ1-1; a possible D gene is TRBD1 (5 bases). The CDR3 length is 13 residues. Germline-derived CDR1 and CDR2 are MNHEY and SVGEGT. V was clipped by 0 bases and J by 6 bases, with 8 bases between them. CDR3: CASSYSLGPEAFF. Written as DNA, the CDR3 is TGTGCCAGCAGTTACTCGCTGGGGCCTGAAGCTTTCTTT.

This clone occurred once. V is TRBV7-2 and J is TRBJ1-3; TRBD1 matches 9 bases. Germline trimming cut 5 bases from V and 4 bases from J; bases unmatched to any gene: 9. CDR1 is SGHTA and CDR2 is FQGNSA in the germline V gene. There are 16 residues in the CDR3. The DNA for the CDR3 is TGTGCCAGCAGCCCAACGACAGGGGGATACGGAAACACCATATATTTT. Protein: CASSPTTGGYGNTIYF. The variable domain in full, with the rest retrieved from reference TRBV7-2 and TRBJ1-3, is GAGVSQSPSNKVTEKGKDVELRCDPISGHTALYWYRQSLGQGLEFLIYFQGNSAPDKSGLPSDRFSAERTGGSVSTLTIQRTQQEDSAVYLCASSPTTGGYGNTIYFGEGSWLTVV.

This chain joins TRBV19 and TRBJ1-5; D uncertain. CDR1 and CDR2 (germline): LNHDA, SQIVND (reference sequence). The V end lost 3 bases, the J end lost 2 bases, and 11 bases lay between the germline ends. The CDR3 has 15 residues. In DNA, the CDR3 is TGTGCCAGTAGTATGGAATATGGGGGCAATCAGCCCCAGCATTTT. Protein sequence: CASSMEYGGNQPQHF.

This chain connects TRBV3-1 (or the pseudogene TRBV3-2) to TRBJ1-2; D is unresolved. This CDR3 is built from 13 residues. Germline V lookup: CDR1 LGHDT, CDR2 YNNKEL (reference sequence). Between the trimmed V and J ends, which lost 7 bases and 8 bases, there was a span of 17 bases. For the CDR3, the DNA is TGTGCCAGCACCGCGGGCCCTACGGGGGGCTACACCTTC. This translates into CASTAGPTGGYTF.

The sample holds one count of this clone. The chain combines TRBV5-1 with TRBJ1-4; maybe TRBD1 (6 bases). This CDR3 is 15 amino acids long. Trimming took 4 bases from V and 5 from J, leaving 15 bases between them. CDR1 and CDR2 from the germline V gene are SGHRS and YFSETQ. In nucleotides, the CDR3 is TGCGCCAGCAGCACAATACAGGGTACCAATGAAAAACTGTTTTTT. Translated: CASSTIQGTNEKLFF. Full variable domain (remainder filled in from reference TRBV5-1 and TRBJ1-4): KAGVTQTPRYLIKTRGQQVTLSCSPISGHRSVSWYQQTPGQGLQFLFEYFSETQRNKGNFPGRFSGRQFSNSRSEMNVSTLELGDSALYLCASSTIQGTNEKLFFGSGTQLSVL.

The chain recombines TRBV30 with TRBJ1-3, with no clear D. Deletions cut 5 bases from V and 0 bases from J, with 8 bases between. The CDR3 length is 13 residues. Germline V CDR1 and CDR2: GTSNPN, SVGIG (reference sequence). CDR3 nucleotides: TGTGCCTGGGCGGGCCTCTCTGGAAACACCATATATTTT. The encoded protein is CAWAGLSGNTIYF.

This clone was recorded once. The chain carries TRBV21-1 and TRBJ2-3; the D call in the table, TRBD1, was not verified against the DNA. TRBV21-1 is reported as a pseudogene. The CDR3 length is 16 residues. For the CDR3, the DNA is TGTGCCAGCAGCAAAGCGGGGACAGGGAGCACAGATACGCAGTATTTT. It encodes CASSKAGTGSTDTQYF.

The CDR3 reads CASSLPSRGGPRTDTQYF. The CDR3 nucleotides are TGTGCCAGCAGCTTACCCTCCAGGGGGGGGCCCCGCACAGATACGCAGTATTTT. V gene TRBV7-2 combines with J gene TRBJ2-3; perhaps D is TRBD1 or TRBD2 (7 bases each). Germline lookup yields CDR1 SGHTA and CDR2 FQGNSA. The V end was cut by 2 bases, the J end by 1 base, with 19 bases between. The CDR3 covers 18 residues.

This chain uses TRBV28 with TRBJ2-7; 13 nucleotides agree with TRBD2. The length of the CDR3 is 15 residues. The ends lost 5 bases at V and 5 bases at J; junction bases unmatched: 6. Per germline, CDR1 MDHEN and CDR2 SYDVKM. Here the CDR3 reads CASSARTSGGDEQYF. Here the CDR3 DNA reads TGTGCCAGCAGTGCTCGGACTAGCGGGGGCGACGAGCAGTACTTC.

Here the CDR3 reads CAISEPGQGSGNTIYF. The CDR3 DNA reads as TGTGCCATCAGTGAGCCAGGACAGGGGTCTGGAAACACCATATATTTT. The chain combines TRBV10-3 with TRBJ1-3, with TRBD1 identical over 9 bases. Looked up from germline, CDR1 is ENHRY and CDR2 is SYGVKD. The CDR3 has 16 amino acids. The V segment lost 2 bases and the J segment 1 base; nucleotides outside the gene matches: 3.

The genes are TRBV27 and TRBJ2-3, with a tentative D call TRBD2 (7 bases). Deletions cut 8 bases from V and 0 bases from J, with 12 bases between. The length of the CDR3 is 14 residues. Germline V gene lookup returns CDR1 MNHEY and CDR2 SMNVEV (reference sequence). The CDR3 sequence: CASLGGPSTDTQYF. DNA of the CDR3: TGTGCCAGCCTCGGGGGGCCTAGCACAGATACGCAGTATTTT.

This chain joins TRBV19 and TRBJ2-7; 8 bases are shared with TRBD1. J was trimmed by 1 base and V by 5 bases; bases with no gene match: 7. Germline V gives CDR1 LNHDA, CDR2 SQIVND (reference sequence). The CDR3 loop spans 15 amino acids. CDR3 in amino acids: CASSFGQGYSYEQYF. The CDR3 nucleotides read TGTGCCAGTAGTTTCGGACAGGGCTATTCCTACGAGCAGTACTTC.

This clone appeared once. V is TRBV6-5 and J is TRBJ2-7; 8 nucleotides agree with TRBD2. From germline, CDR1 is MNHEY and CDR2 SVGAGI. V shed 3 bases and J 0 bases; nucleotides not matched to a gene: 7. This CDR3 has 16 amino acids. The CDR3 region is CASSYRLAGSSYEQYF. CDR3 bases: TGTGCCAGCAGTTATCGGCTAGCGGGCAGCTCCTACGAGCAGTACTTC.

The table lists this clone with a count of one. The V and J genes are TRBV6-2 or TRBV6-3 and TRBJ2-7; tentatively, D is TRBD1 (7 bases). The V gene lost 5 bases and the J gene lost 2 bases, with 10 bases spanning the gap. Germline CDR1 MNHEY, CDR2 SVGEGT. This CDR3 is 13 amino acids long. The CDR3 region is CASSPRGAYEQYF. For the CDR3, the DNA is TGTGCCAGCAGTCCCAGGGGGGCCTACGAGCAGTACTTC.

The J gene is TRBJ1-5, the V gene TRBV6-2 or TRBV6-3; D is unresolved. V was pared by 2 bases and J by 2 bases, with 16 bases between. This CDR3 region has 17 residues. In germline, CDR1 is MNHEY, CDR2 SVGEGT. CDR3 in amino acids: CASSYNARSFGNQPQHF. CDR3 nucleotide sequence: TGTGCCAGCAGTTACAATGCCAGATCCTTTGGCAATCAGCCCCAGCATTTT.